This T cell receptor beta chain stems from a study of identical twins. TCRdb ran MiXCR on the 5' RACE reads and lists one entry per CDR3 protein. The sample yields 600,000 to 850,000 distinct CDR3 sequences, over 15% seen once. Study outcomes and limitations: Models underestimated how often monozygotic twins shared out-of-frame TCR alpha. Invariant cells of the MAIT and iNKT types might have partly distorted the zero-insertion analyses.

Losses at the gene ends were 2 bases for V and 2 bases for J; bases not matched to a gene: 5. This CDR3 spans 16 amino acids. Of note for this clonotype: What it binds is not known.

These data also featured in a second study, about T cells expressing NK-cell markers. This second report adds: Sorted CD3+CD56-NKG2C+, CD3+CD56+NKG2C+ and CD3+CD56+NKG2C- T cells supplied the TCR beta repertoires.

The sequence derives from a woman aged 18-29 years in good health. The sample was PBMCs. This chain links TRBV12-3 or TRBV12-4 with TRBJ1-4; 7 nucleotides agree with TRBD1. DNA for the CDR3: TGTGCCAGCAGTTTACAGGGGGTGGGGACTAATGAAAAACTGTTTTTT. Its translation is CASSLQGVGTNEKLFF.